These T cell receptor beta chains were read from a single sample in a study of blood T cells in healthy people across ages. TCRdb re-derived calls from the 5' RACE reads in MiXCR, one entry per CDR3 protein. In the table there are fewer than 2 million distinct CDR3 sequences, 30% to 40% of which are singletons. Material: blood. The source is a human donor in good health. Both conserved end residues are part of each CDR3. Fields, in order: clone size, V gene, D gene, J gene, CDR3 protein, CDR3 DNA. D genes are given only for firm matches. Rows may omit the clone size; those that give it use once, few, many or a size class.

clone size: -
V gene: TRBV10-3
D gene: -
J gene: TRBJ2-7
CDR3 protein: CAIRDISYNEQYF
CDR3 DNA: TGTGCCATCAGGGACATCTCCTACAATGAGCAGTACTTC

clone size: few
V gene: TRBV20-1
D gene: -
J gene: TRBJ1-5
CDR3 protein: CSASTGDQPQHF
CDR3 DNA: TGCAGTGCTAGTACAGGTGATCAGCCCCAGCATTTT

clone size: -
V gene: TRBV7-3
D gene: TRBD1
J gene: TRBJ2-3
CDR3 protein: CASHPGGGYNEQYF
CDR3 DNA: TGTGCCAGTCACCCAGGGGGCGGGTACAATGAGCAGTATTTT

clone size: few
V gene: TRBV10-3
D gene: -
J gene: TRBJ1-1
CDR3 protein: CAISGGGATEAFF
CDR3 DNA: TGTGCCATCAGTGGGGGGGGGGCAACTGAAGCTTTCTTT

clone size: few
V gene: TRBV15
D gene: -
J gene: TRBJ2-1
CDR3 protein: CATSRDQALSYNEQFF
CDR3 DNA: TGTGCCACCAGCAGAGATCAGGCCCTCTCCTACAATGAGCAGTTCTTC

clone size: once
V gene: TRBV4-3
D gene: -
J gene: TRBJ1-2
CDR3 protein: CASSQDQGDYGYTF
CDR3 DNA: TGCGCCAGCAGCCAAGATCAAGGGGACTATGGCTACACCTTC

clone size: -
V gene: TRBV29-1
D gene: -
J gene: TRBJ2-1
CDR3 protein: CSVEASRDEQFF
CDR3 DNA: TGCAGCGTTGAAGCAAGTCGTGATGAGCAGTTCTTC

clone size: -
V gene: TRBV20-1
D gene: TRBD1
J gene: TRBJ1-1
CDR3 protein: CSARDPNAGTGNTEAFF
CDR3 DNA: TGCAGTGCTAGAGATCCCAACGCCGGGACAGGGAACACTGAAGCTTTCTTT

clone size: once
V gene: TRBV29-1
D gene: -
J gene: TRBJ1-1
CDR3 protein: CSVEDGGFVPNTEAFF
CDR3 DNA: TGCAGCGTTGAAGATGGAGGGTTCGTACCGAACACTGAAGCTTTCTTT

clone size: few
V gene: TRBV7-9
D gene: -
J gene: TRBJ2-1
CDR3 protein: CASSARTLQAEQFF
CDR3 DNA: TGTGCCAGCAGCGCCCGGACTCTCCAGGCGGAGCAGTTCTTC

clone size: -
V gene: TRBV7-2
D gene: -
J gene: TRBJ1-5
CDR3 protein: CASSPWSGNQPQHF
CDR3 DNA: TGTGCCAGCAGCCCCTGGTCGGGAAATCAGCCCCAGCATTTT

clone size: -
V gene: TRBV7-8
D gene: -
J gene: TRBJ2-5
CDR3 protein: CASSLEQRIETQYF
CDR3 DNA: TGTGCCAGCAGCTTAGAACAGCGGATCGAAACCCAGTACTTC

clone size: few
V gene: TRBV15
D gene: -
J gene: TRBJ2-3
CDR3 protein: CATSRDIGRGTDTQYF
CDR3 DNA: TGTGCCACCAGCAGAGACATAGGTAGGGGCACAGATACGCAGTATTTT

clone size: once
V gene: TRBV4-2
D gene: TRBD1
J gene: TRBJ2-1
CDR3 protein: CASRDRRKNEQFF
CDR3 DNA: TGTGCCAGCAGGGACAGGAGGAAAAATGAGCAGTTCTTC

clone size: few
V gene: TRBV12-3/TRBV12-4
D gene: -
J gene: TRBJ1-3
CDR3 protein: CASSPQQAHPLGTIYF
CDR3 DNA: TGTGCCAGCAGTCCTCAACAGGCTCACCCTTTGGGCACCATATATTTT

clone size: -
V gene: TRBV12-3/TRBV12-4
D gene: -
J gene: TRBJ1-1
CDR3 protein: CASREIYGTEAFF
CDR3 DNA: TGTGCCAGCAGGGAAATTTACGGTACTGAAGCTTTCTTT

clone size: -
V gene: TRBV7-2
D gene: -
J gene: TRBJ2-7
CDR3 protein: CASSLEWVRAYEQYF
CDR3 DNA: TGTGCCAGCAGCTTAGAGTGGGTTAGAGCCTACGAGCAGTACTTC

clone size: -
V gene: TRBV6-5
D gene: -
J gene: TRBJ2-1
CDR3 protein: CASRRRASYNEQFF
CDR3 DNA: TGTGCCAGCAGGCGCAGGGCGAGCTACAATGAGCAGTTCTTC

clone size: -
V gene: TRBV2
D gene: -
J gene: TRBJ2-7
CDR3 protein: CASSDLDRSYEQYF
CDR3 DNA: TGTGCCAGCAGTGACCTCGACAGGTCCTACGAGCAGTACTTC

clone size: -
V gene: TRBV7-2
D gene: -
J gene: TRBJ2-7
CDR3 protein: CASRPRDKHYEQYF
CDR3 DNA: TGTGCCAGCAGACCCCGGGACAAACACTACGAGCAGTACTTC

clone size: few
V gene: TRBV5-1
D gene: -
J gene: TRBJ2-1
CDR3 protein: CASSLAKGHRILVYNEQFF
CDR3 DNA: TGCGCCAGCAGCTTGGCCAAGGGCCATAGGATTCTGGTGTACAATGAGCAGTTCTTC

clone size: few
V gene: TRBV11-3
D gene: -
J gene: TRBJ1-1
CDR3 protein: CASSLDSTITGAFF
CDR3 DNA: TGTGCCAGCAGCTTAGATTCTACTATAACCGGGGCTTTCTTT

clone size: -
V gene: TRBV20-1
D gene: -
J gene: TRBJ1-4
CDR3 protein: CSARDTGTNEKLFF
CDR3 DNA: TGCAGTGCTAGAGATACCGGTACTAATGAAAAACTGTTTTTT

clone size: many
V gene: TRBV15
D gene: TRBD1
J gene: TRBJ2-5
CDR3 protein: CATSIPGQRIQETQYF
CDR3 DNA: TGTGCCACCAGCATCCCGGGACAGAGAATCCAAGAGACCCAGTACTTC

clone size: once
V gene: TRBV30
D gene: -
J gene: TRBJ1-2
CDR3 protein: CASYGPGKTGLVIYTF
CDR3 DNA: TGTGCCTCGTACGGGCCAGGAAAGACCGGTTTAGTAATATACACCTTC

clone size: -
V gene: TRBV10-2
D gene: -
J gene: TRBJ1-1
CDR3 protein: CASSESNRYTEAFF
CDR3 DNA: TGCGCCAGCAGTGAGTCGAATCGGTACACTGAAGCTTTCTTT

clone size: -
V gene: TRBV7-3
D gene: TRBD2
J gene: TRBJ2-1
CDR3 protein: CASSYTGLAYNEQFF
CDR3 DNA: TGTGCCAGCAGCTACACCGGACTAGCCTACAATGAGCAGTTCTTC

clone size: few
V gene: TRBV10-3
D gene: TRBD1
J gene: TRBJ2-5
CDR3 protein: CAISDRVGETQYF
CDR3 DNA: TGTGCCATCAGCGACAGGGTGGGAGAGACCCAGTACTTC

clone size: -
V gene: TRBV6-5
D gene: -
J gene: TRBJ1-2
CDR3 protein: CASSTKKGYGYTF
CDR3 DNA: TGTGCCAGCAGCACAAAAAAAGGCTATGGCTACACCTTC

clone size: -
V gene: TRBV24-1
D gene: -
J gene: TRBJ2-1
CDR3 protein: CATQGSSSSYNEQFF
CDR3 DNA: TGTGCCACCCAGGGCAGTTCCTCCTCCTACAATGAGCAGTTCTTC

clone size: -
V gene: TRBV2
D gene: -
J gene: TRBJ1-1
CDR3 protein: CASWGEDRPGTGAFF
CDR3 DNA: TGTGCCAGCTGGGGGGAAGACAGGCCGGGCACTGGAGCTTTCTTT

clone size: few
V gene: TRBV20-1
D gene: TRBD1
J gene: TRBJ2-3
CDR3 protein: CSANRDRAFGDTQYF
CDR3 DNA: TGCAGTGCTAACCGGGACAGGGCTTTCGGAGATACGCAGTATTTT

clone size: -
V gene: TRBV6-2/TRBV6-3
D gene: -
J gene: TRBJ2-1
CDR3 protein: CASSHGGGPFYNEQFF
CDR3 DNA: TGTGCCAGCAGTCACGGAGGGGGGCCATTTTACAATGAGCAGTTCTTC

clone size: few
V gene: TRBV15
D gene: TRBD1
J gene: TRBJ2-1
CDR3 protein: CATSRDRTGGDEQFF
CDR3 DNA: TGTGCCACCAGCAGAGACAGGACAGGGGGTGATGAGCAGTTCTTC

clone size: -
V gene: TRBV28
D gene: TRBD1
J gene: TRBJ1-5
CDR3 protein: CASSYSGTGANQPQHF
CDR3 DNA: TGTGCCAGCAGTTACTCCGGGACAGGGGCGAATCAGCCCCAGCATTTT

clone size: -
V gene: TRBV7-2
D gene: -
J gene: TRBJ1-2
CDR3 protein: CASSLAHRQESGYGYTF
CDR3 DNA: TGTGCCAGCAGCTTAGCGCATCGACAGGAAAGCGGCTATGGCTACACCTTC

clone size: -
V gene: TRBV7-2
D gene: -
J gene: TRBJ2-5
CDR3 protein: CASSLAGTQQYF
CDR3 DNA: TGTGCCAGCAGCCTAGCCGGGACCCAGCAGTACTTC

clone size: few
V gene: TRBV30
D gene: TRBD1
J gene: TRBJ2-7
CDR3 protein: CAWSALTGQRSYEQYF
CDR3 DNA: TGTGCCTGGAGTGCTCTAACGGGACAGAGGTCCTACGAGCAGTACTTC

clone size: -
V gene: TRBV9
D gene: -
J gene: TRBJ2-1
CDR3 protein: CASSVARGPSYNEQFF
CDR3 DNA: TGTGCCAGCAGCGTAGCTCGGGGACCCTCCTACAATGAGCAGTTCTTC

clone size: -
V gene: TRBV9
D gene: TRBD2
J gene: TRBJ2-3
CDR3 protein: CASSGGSGGGPTQYF
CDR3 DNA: TGTGCCAGCAGCGGGGGATCGGGGGGGGGACCCACGCAGTATTTT

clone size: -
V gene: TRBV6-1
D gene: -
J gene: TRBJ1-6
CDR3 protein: CASSGSSGRVNSPLHF
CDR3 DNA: TGTGCCAGCAGTGGTTCATCGGGCAGGGTTAATTCACCCCTCCACTTT

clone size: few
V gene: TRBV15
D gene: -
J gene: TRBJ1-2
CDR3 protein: CATSIRESRYTF
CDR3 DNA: TGTGCCACCAGTATTAGGGAGAGCCGCTACACCTTC

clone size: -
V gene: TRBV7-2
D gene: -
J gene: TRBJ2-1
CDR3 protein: CASSARQISSYNEQFF
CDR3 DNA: TGTGCCAGCAGCGCCCGACAGATTAGCTCCTACAATGAGCAGTTCTTC

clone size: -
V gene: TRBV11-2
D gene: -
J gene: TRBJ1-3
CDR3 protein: CASSLDGGDEGRTAGNTIYF
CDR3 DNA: TGTGCCAGCAGCTTAGACGGCGGGGATGAGGGAAGGACTGCTGGAAACACCATATATTTT

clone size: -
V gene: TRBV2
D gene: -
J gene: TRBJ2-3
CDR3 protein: CASSEEPTDTQYF
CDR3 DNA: TGTGCCAGCAGTGAGGAGCCGACAGATACGCAGTATTTT

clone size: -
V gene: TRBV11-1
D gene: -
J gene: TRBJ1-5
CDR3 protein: CASSLSLRQTPPKGHSNQPQHF
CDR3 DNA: TGTGCCAGCAGCTTGTCCCTTCGCCAGACGCCTCCCAAGGGCCATAGCAATCAGCCCCAGCATTTT

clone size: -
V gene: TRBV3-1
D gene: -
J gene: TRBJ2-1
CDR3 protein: CASSQWPEQFF
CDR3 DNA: TGTGCCAGCAGCCAATGGCCTGAGCAGTTCTTC

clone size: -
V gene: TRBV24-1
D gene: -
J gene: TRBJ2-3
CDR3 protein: CATPEASTDTQYF
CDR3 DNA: TGTGCCACCCCCGAAGCTAGCACAGATACGCAGTATTTT

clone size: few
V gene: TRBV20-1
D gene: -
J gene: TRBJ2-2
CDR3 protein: CSAGKGVTGELFF
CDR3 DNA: TGCAGTGCGGGGAAGGGAGTCACCGGGGAGCTGTTTTTT

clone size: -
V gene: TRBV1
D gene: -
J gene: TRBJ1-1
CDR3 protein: CTSSQRGQGNTEAFF
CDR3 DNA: TGCACCAGCAGCCAGCGGGGACAGGGGAACACTGAAGCTTTCTTT

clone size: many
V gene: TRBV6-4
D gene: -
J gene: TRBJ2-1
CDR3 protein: CASSDSDNNEQFF
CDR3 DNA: TGTGCCAGCAGTGACTCGGACAACAATGAGCAGTTCTTC